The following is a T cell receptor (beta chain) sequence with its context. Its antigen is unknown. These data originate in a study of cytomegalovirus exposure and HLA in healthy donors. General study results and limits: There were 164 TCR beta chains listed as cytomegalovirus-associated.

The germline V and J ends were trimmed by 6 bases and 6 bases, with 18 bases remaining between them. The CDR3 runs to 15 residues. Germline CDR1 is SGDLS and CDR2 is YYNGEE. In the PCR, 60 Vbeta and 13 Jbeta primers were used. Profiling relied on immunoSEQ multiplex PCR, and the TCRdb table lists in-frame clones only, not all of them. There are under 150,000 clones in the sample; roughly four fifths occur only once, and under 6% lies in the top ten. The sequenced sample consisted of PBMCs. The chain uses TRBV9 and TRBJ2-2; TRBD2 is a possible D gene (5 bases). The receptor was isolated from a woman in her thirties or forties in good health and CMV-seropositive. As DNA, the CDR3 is TGTGCCAGCATGGGCCGGGGTCCTTCGGCCGGGGAGCTGTTTTTT. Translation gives CASMGRGPSAGELFF.